Below are 22 T cell receptor beta chains sequenced from a single sample in a study of T cell responses to AZD1222 COVID-19 vaccine. Repertoires were generated with immunoSEQ multiplex PCR, while TCRdb's copy carries only in-frame clones and drops some. The sample shows 110,000 to 150,000 clones, around 92% of them seen only once. The starting material was peripheral blood, obtained 28 days after the second AZD1222 dose. These receptors were collected from an adult who received the AZD1222 COVID-19 vaccine.

The rearrangement uses TRBV27 and TRBJ2-5, with a tentative D call TRBD1 (6 bases). CDR3 length equals 14 residues. V gave up 5 bases and J gave up 4 bases, with 14 bases separating them. CDR1 and CDR2 (germline): MNHEY, SMNVEV (reference sequence). This CDR3 is CASSTPGTPETQYF. The CDR3, as DNA: TGTGCCAGCAGTACGCCCGGGACACCAGAGACCCAGTACTTC.

The V and J genes are TRBV19 and TRBJ2-1, with a possible D match to TRBD2 (6 bases). The germline V gene has CDR1 LNHDA and CDR2 SQIVND (reference sequence). V was shortened by 5 bases and J by 2 bases, with 10 bases between the two germline ends. The CDR3 totals 14 residues. In DNA form, the CDR3 reads TGTGCCAGTAGTTGGGGAGGTACCTACAATGAGCAGTTCTTC. This gives the protein CASSWGGTYNEQFF. Combining the CDR3 with reference TRBV19 and TRBJ2-1 gives the whole variable domain DGGITQSPKYLFRKEGQNVTLSCEQNLNHDAMYWYRQDPGQGLRLIYYSQIVNDFQKGDIAEGYSVSREKKESFPLTVTSAQKNPTAFYLCASSWGGTYNEQFFGPGTRLTVL.

V usage is TRBV7-6 and J usage is TRBJ1-5; no definite D call. V shed 2 bases and J shed 1 base, with 9 bases lying between them. The germline V gene has CDR1 SGHVS and CDR2 FNYEAQ. This CDR3 contains 15 residues. The DNA of the CDR3 is TGTGCCAGCAGCTTAAAGGTTTTGAGCAATCAGCCCCAGCATTTT. Translation gives CASSLKVLSNQPQHF.

Notes on this clone: A read error may produce the germline difference seen at one junction end. The V and J genes are TRBV9 and TRBJ2-2; tentative D call: TRBD2 (6 bases). Germline assignment: CDR1 SGDLS and CDR2 YYNGEE. The CDR3 sequence is 15 residues long. CDR3 bases: TGTGCCAGCAGTTTCGGAGGGTTACGGACCGGGGAGCTATTTTTT. This sequence encodes CASSFGGLRTGELFF.

V usage is TRBV12-3 or TRBV12-4 and J usage is TRBJ1-1; D is perhaps TRBD1 (6 bases). This CDR3 is 13 amino acids long. Trimming removed 6 bases from V and 1 base from J, with 9 bases in between. This CDR3 reads CASRLRGNTEAFF. CDR3 in DNA: TGTGCCAGCAGGCTCAGGGGGAACACTGAAGCTTTCTTT.

V gene TRBV7-2 combines with J gene TRBJ2-3; tentatively, D is TRBD1 (7 bases). Germline V gene data show CDR1 as SGHTA and CDR2 as FQGNSA. V dropped 6 bases and J dropped 5 bases, with 15 bases sitting between them. CDR3 length equals 14 residues. CDR3 coding DNA: TGTGCCAGCAGTTATCGTCAGGGGGGAGATACGCAGTATTTT. It codes for CASSYRQGGDTQYF.

The V and J genes are TRBV5-1 and TRBJ2-5; 12 positions match TRBD2. The V gene end was trimmed by 4 bases and the J gene end by 5 bases; junction bases not matched to a gene: 3. Germline CDR1 is SGHRS and CDR2 is YFSETQ. This CDR3 is built from 14 residues. The CDR3 loop is CASSDTSGGETQYF. CDR3 in DNA: TGCGCCAGCAGCGATACTAGCGGGGGGGAGACCCAGTACTTC.

This clone was counted between two and nine times. The rearrangement uses TRBV28 and TRBJ1-2; 7 bases match TRBD1. CDR1 is MDHEN, CDR2 SYDVKM, per germline. There are 15 residues in the CDR3. Trimming cost V 3 bases and J 3 bases; bases outside gene matches: 7. In nucleotides, the CDR3 is TGTGCCAGCAGTTTCGGACAGGTATTGGACTATGGCTACACCTTC. Its translation is CASSFGQVLDYGYTF.

The chain recombines TRBV19 with TRBJ2-3; 8 nucleotides line up with TRBD1. The CDR3 is made up of 16 amino acids. Germline assignment: CDR1 LNHDA and CDR2 SQIVND (reference sequence). Unmatched junction bases numbered 4, after V lost 2 bases and J lost 0 bases. The CDR3 bases are TGTGCCAGTAGTATAAGGACAGGGCTGAGCACAGATACGCAGTATTTT. This gives the protein CASSIRTGLSTDTQYF.

This clone was found once. The V gene is TRBV21-1, the J gene TRBJ2-5; the listed D gene, TRBD2, was not tested against the DNA. TRBV21-1 has pseudogene status. This CDR3 comprises 16 residues. CDR3 DNA: TGTGCCAGCCTCACCGGCCCTAGCGGGGGCCAAGAGACCCAGTACTTC. Translation: CASLTGPSGGQETQYF.

This clone was seen once. This chain connects TRBV15 to TRBJ1-5, with D maybe TRBD1 (6 bases). The ends were cut back, 5 bases at V and 1 base at J, with 12 bases in the middle. This CDR3 comprises 15 residues. Looked up from germline, CDR1 is LNHNV and CDR2 is YYDKDF (reference sequence). The CDR3 nucleotides are TGTGCCACCAGCGGTCAGGGGCTCAGCAATCAGCCCCAGCATTTT. The encoded protein is CATSGQGLSNQPQHF.

V and J are TRBV6-5 and TRBJ2-3; D not resolved. The CDR3 has 13 residues. Trimming removed 6 bases from V and 6 bases from J, with 13 bases in between. Germline-derived CDR1 and CDR2 are MNHEY and SVGAGI. As DNA, the CDR3 is TGTGCCAGCAGACTCCACGGCGCGGATACGCAGTATTTT. Its protein product is CASRLHGADTQYF.

The chain carries TRBV3-1 (or the pseudogene TRBV3-2) and TRBJ1-4, with D possibly matching TRBD1 (5 bases). Germline CDR1 is LGHDT and CDR2 is YNNKEL (reference sequence). The V and J ends lost 5 bases and 7 bases respectively, with 8 bases between them. The CDR3 sequence is 12 residues long. The CDR3 protein is CASSVTGEKLFF. In DNA, the CDR3 is TGTGCCAGCAGCGTCACAGGTGAAAAACTGTTTTTT.

The rearrangement uses TRBV28 and TRBJ1-2; D remains ambiguous. V gave up 6 bases and J gave up 7 bases, with 15 bases separating them. The CDR3 is 13 residues long. Germline-derived CDR1 and CDR2 are MDHEN and SYDVKM. CDR3 residues: CASSRPGAGGYTF. The CDR3 coding sequence is TGTGCCAGCAGCCGACCCGGCGCAGGTGGCTACACCTTC.

The chain has TRBV27 and TRBJ1-1; no reliable D call. Per germline, CDR1 MNHEY and CDR2 SMNVEV (reference sequence). Between the trimmed V and J ends, which lost 1 base and 9 bases, there was a span of 6 bases. The CDR3 loop spans 11 amino acids. CDR3 nucleotides: TGTGCCAGCAGTTTATATGGTAAAGCTTTCTTT. Residues: CASSLYGKAFF.

The V call is TRBV19, the J call TRBJ1-1, with unresolved D. The germline V gene has CDR1 LNHDA and CDR2 SQIVND (reference sequence). The CDR3 is 13 residues long. Trimming left V 7 bases short and J 6 bases short, with 15 bases between. For the CDR3, the DNA is TGTGCCAGTACCCTAGTTCCGGGATCTGAAGCTTTCTTT. As protein: CASTLVPGSEAFF.

The chain links TRBV20-1 to TRBJ1-1; D gene uncertain. The CDR3 is 11 amino acids. The germline CDR1 and CDR2 sequences are DFQATT and SNEGSKA (reference sequence). With 6 bases removed from V and 1 base from J, the gap between germline ends came to 6 bases. This chain's CDR3 is CSARPNTEAFF. Written as DNA, the CDR3 is TGCAGTGCAAGGCCGAACACTGAAGCTTTCTTT.

The chain joins TRBV11-2 to TRBJ2-3; 12 bases fit TRBD2. CDR3 length: 18 residues. Germline V lookup: CDR1 SGHAT, CDR2 FQNNGV. V gave up 1 base and J gave up 6 bases; unmatched junction bases: 11. CDR3 in amino acids: CASSLVATSGSVWDTQYF. DNA for the CDR3: TGTGCCAGCAGCTTAGTTGCGACTAGCGGGAGTGTTTGGGATACGCAGTATTTT.

This chain connects TRBV4-3 to TRBJ2-7, with 10 positions matching TRBD1. The trim removed 1 base at V and 4 bases at J, leaving 4 bases unmatched. CDR1 and CDR2 from the germline V gene are LGHNA and YSLEER. CDR3 size: 15 residues. DNA of the CDR3: TGCGCCAGCAGCCAAGTCCAGGGACAGGGGTACGAGCAGTACTTC. Its translation is CASSQVQGQGYEQYF.

The chain links TRBV2 to TRBJ2-2, with D hard to call. V was pared by 8 bases and J by 4 bases, with 14 bases between. Looked up from germline, CDR1 is SNHLY and CDR2 is FYNNEI. The CDR3 length is 14 residues. The DNA for the CDR3 is TGTGCCAGCCGGGTAGGGTTGAGCACCGGGGAGCTGTTTTTT. Translation: CASRVGLSTGELFF.

The rearrangement joins TRBV6-5 to TRBJ2-7, with 7 bases matching TRBD1. CDR3 length equals 15 residues. Germline V gives CDR1 MNHEY, CDR2 SVGAGI. Unmatched junction bases numbered 7, after V lost 2 bases and J lost 3 bases. The CDR3: CASSYDRVNNYEQYF. DNA of the CDR3: TGTGCCAGCAGTTACGACAGGGTAAACAACTACGAGCAGTACTTC.

The V call is TRBV6-5, the J call TRBJ2-5, with a weak D call TRBD2 (6 bases). The germline gives CDR1 MNHEY, CDR2 SVGAGI. The CDR3 sequence is 14 residues long. Trimming took 5 bases from V and 4 from J, leaving 14 bases between them. The CDR3 sequence: CASSPTRGGETQYF. The CDR3 DNA sequence: TGTGCCAGCAGTCCGACTAGGGGAGGAGAGACCCAGTACTTC.